Reported below is one T cell receptor beta chain. The entry originates in a study of blood T cell repertoires in COVID-19. TCRdb's table, derived via immunoSEQ multiplex PCR, lists solely in-frame clones and lacks some. The data contain about 69,000 clones, around 86% of them singletons. Germline values: CDR1 MDHEN, CDR2 SYDVKM. The CDR3 contains 17 residues. The trim removed 3 bases at V and 8 bases at J, leaving 9 bases unmatched. The chain has TRBV28 and TRBJ2-1; TRBD2 agrees at 14 bases. The receptor comes from an older man with acute or convalescent COVID-19. Source material: peripheral blood. CDR3 residues: CASSFPRLAGGPDEQFF. CDR3 in DNA: TGTGCCAGCAGTTTCCCTAGACTAGCGGGAGGGCCCGATGAGCAGTTCTTC.